This paragraph covers one T cell receptor (beta chain) sequence. The clone's antigen remains unknown. No qualities accompany the bases; no much larger clone lies one base away. These data are taken from a study of identical twins (TCRdb year 2016). Describing the broader study: To test whether fetal clonotypes persist, this study deep-sequenced TCR alpha and beta repertoires from monozygotic twins, from unrelated adults of various ages, and from cord blood. To rule out contamination, the twin experiments were replicated at different times with different library preparation protocols.

Paper-wide results and their limitations: Because the same donors could not be followed over many years, conclusions were based on cross-sectional statistical analysis. Compared with coincidental sharing between unrelated individuals, an excess of low generation-probability sequences was observed among out-of-frame TCR alpha sequences shared between twins. The excess sharing between twins in beta out-of-frame sequences was weaker because fewer shared sequences reduced the signal-to-noise ratio. Fewer insertions were carried by abundant cord blood beta clonotypes, a similar but weaker trend appeared in young adult naive repertoires, and no such trend appeared in memory repertoires. Out-of-frame TCR alpha sharing in monozygotic twins was systematically underestimated by recombination models, whereas sharing between unrelated individuals was in agreement with the recombination models. Invariant T cells such as MAIT and iNKT could partly confound zero-insertion analyses, although diverse VJ usage argued against such confounding for most clonotypes.

Only healthy Caucasian donors were included. The researchers also sequenced three unrelated adults who were not twins: a male aged 18 to 29, a male aged 50 to 59, and a female aged 50 to 59. Using Miltenyi CD45RO+ enrichment and human naive T-cell isolation kits, memory (CD45RO+) and naive T cells were isolated from PBMC. Library preparation was by 5' RACE. The sequencing machine was an Illumina HiSeq 2000. Template switching introduced a universal primer binding site; the final cDNA contained a unique molecular identifier, enabling accurate counting of TCR cDNA molecules. Specific primers in the conserved constant-segment region were used to synthesize first-strand cDNA for TCR alpha and beta chains. Each cDNA library was double barcoded, with a SMART-Mk sample barcode plus Illumina barcodes, to control for contamination. TruSeq adapter sequences and Illumina sample barcodes were added in two successive PCR steps. The TCR alpha and beta cDNA libraries were sequenced on the Illumina HiSeq platform using custom primers. For the original study's pipeline: Unique molecular identifiers were extracted from raw reads with MiGEC, and CDR3 positions were determined with MiXCR. For each individual, recombination models were inferred using an EM algorithm with the repgenHMM and IGoR tools. The analysis of shared clonotypes was done with the tcR package in R, with sharing normalized by the product of cloneset sizes. Out-of-frame nonproductive sequences were analyzed to study raw recombination free of thymic and clonal selection effects. TCRdb applied fastp at Q25 and MiXCR to the public reads, then kept only in-frame beta chains. Entries are consolidated by CDR3 protein sequence, retaining the most common genes and DNA. What appears here as the V and J calls and clone size reflects TCRdb's work, not the paper's. The sample contains 410,000 or so distinct CDR3 sequences, approximately 17% of them found a single time. The ten largest clones represent about 12% of the sample.

Material for sequencing was naive T cells sorted from blood. This sample's cell subset or site label indicates: cells isolated with a human naive T-cell isolation kit. The TCR comes from a man aged 50 or older in good health.

The nucleotides are TGCAGTGCTAGTCGAAACAGGGCTGGTACTGAAGCTTTCTTT. This codes for CSASRNRAGTEAFF. The chain couples TRBV20-1 to TRBJ1-1; the D gene is perhaps TRBD1, from 6 matching bases. The junction carries 16 bases between V and J, which are trimmed by 3 bases and 5 bases respectively. The CDR1 and CDR2 encoded by the germline V gene (reference sequence) are DFQATT and SNEGSKA. The CDR3 sequence holds 14 residues, the cysteine and phenylalanine included. Only the CDR3 region is kept as DNA, spanning 42 bases read in frame from base 1.